A selection of T cell receptor beta chains follows, all from one sample in a study of T-cell memory formation after mild COVID-19. Each CDR3 protein is one row after TCRdb ran MiXCR on the 5' RACE reads. The table has about 180,000 distinct CDR3 sequences, 16% seen once; the top ten hold roughly 2.1%. Sequencing was done on a sample of PBMCs or a T cell subset sorted from them (not recorded which). The receptors shown here come from an adult woman who had mild COVID-19 (a few samples of this study predate the infection). Cell type and time point are not known. CDR3s include the opening cysteine and the closing phenylalanine or tryptophan. A D gene is named only where the DNA matches it firmly. Not all rows give a size; the values are once, few, many and, for expanded clones, a class.

>.|.|TRBV29-1|15|TRBJ1-1
CSVDRLTDMNTEAFF
TGCAGCGTTGACCGGCTCACCGACATGAACACTGAAGCTTTCTTT
>few|TRBD1|TRBV5-1|13|TRBJ1-1
CASSLSGQAEAFF
TGCGCCAGCAGCTTGTCGGGACAGGCTGAAGCTTTCTTT
>.|.|TRBV10-3|12|TRBJ1-2
CAIKGDSYGYTF
TGTGCCATCAAGGGGGATTCCTATGGCTACACCTTC
>.|TRBD1|TRBV29-1|14|TRBJ1-2
CSVGRTGATRGYTF
TGCAGCGTTGGAAGGACAGGGGCTACTCGGGGCTACACCTTC
>.|.|TRBV2|10|TRBJ2-5
CASSRETQYF
TGTGCCAGCAGTAGAGAGACCCAGTACTTC
>.|TRBD2|TRBV5-1|16|TRBJ2-7
CASSLSGTSGTYEQYF
TGCGCCAGCAGCTTGTCCGGGACTAGCGGGACCTACGAGCAGTACTTC
>few|.|TRBV5-1|14|TRBJ2-7
CASSLDYNSYEQYF
TGCGCCAGCAGCTTGGATTACAACTCCTACGAGCAGTACTTC
>.|.|TRBV29-1|14|TRBJ2-3
CSACPSGSTDTQYF
TGCAGCGCTTGCCCCTCAGGGTCCACAGATACGCAGTATTTT
>few|TRBD2|TRBV7-3|15|TRBJ2-3
CASSFSGGPADTQYF
TGTGCCAGCAGCTTTAGCGGGGGACCCGCGGATACGCAGTATTTT
>.|.|TRBV16|15|TRBJ2-6
CASSPYSPGANVLTF
TGTGCCAGCAGCCCTTACAGTCCCGGGGCCAACGTCCTGACTTTC
>.|.|TRBV9|15|TRBJ2-2
CASSVSGQYTGELFF
TGTGCCAGCAGCGTAAGTGGACAATACACCGGGGAGCTGTTTTTT
>many|.|TRBV4-1|13|TRBJ2-7
CASSQGFGDEQYF
TGCGCCAGCAGCCAAGGTTTCGGGGACGAGCAGTACTTC
>many|TRBD2|TRBV24-1|15|TRBJ2-3
CATSEAGVSGDTQYF
TGTGCCACCAGTGAAGCGGGAGTAAGTGGAGATACGCAGTATTTT
>few|.|TRBV7-8|16|TRBJ2-5
CASSLEKGSSGETQYF
TGTGCCAGCAGCTTAGAAAAGGGGTCGAGCGGAGAGACCCAGTACTTC
>few|TRBD2|TRBV5-8|18|TRBJ2-3
CASSPRLAGGPSTDTQYF
TGTGCCAGCAGCCCAAGACTAGCGGGGGGGCCTAGCACAGATACGCAGTATTTT